This T cell receptor (beta chain) emerged from a study of blood T cell repertoires in COVID-19. Study at large: COVID-19 samples collected from the United States, Italy and Spain covered acute and convalescent phases. Sample material is recorded as cDNA or gDNA derived from T cells, B-cell-depleted T cells, or PBMCs.

Methods used by the authors: Amplification of reference gene primers provided the estimated nucleated cell counts. The data were produced by immunoSEQ multiplex PCR, yet TCRdb's version contains in-frame clones alone and is incomplete. V and J calls and clone size are as listed in that table; D and trimming were resolved from the DNA. The sample holds roughly 110,000 clones, 80% to 85% seen once. The sample consisted of peripheral blood. This TCR derives from a man aged 65-85 years with acute or convalescent COVID-19.

In DNA form, the CDR3 reads TGTGCCACCAGTGGGGTCGGGGGAGAGGAAAAACTGTTTTTT. It codes for CATSGVGGEEKLFF. The V gene is TRBV24-1, the J gene TRBJ1-4; maybe TRBD1 (5 bases). Per germline, CDR1 KGHDR and CDR2 SFDVKD. This CDR3 contains 14 residues. The V and J ends lost 5 bases and 8 bases respectively, with 14 bases between them.